This T cell receptor beta chain was captured by sequencing in a study of blood T cell repertoires in COVID-19. TCRdb keeps only in-frame clones here, not all; method: immunoSEQ multiplex PCR. The sample consists of 250,000 to 300,000 clones, approximately 86% of them appearing once. The length of the CDR3 is 14 residues. Germline values: CDR1 KGHDR, CDR2 SFDVKD. V lost 3 bases, J lost 6 bases, and 11 bases lay in between. V is TRBV24-1 and J is TRBJ1-5; D perhaps matches TRBD1 (6 bases). Sequencing was performed on peripheral blood. The clonotype comes from a woman in her seventies with COVID-19, enrolled during active disease. The CDR3 spells CATSDPGATQPQHF. DNA for the CDR3: TGTGCCACCAGTGATCCAGGGGCCACTCAGCCCCAGCATTTT.